This entry lists 18 T cell receptor beta chains sequenced from one sample in a study of T cell changes during pregnancy in multiple sclerosis. Sequenced by immunoSEQ multiplex PCR; TCRdb stores in-frame clones only, minus some. The sample has over 100,000 clones, around nine tenths seen once. The sample was peripheral blood, taken in the third trimester of pregnancy. These receptors were taken from a female donor with multiple sclerosis, enrolled in a pregnancy study.

The V and J genes are TRBV2 and TRBJ2-2, with unresolved D. V was shortened by 4 bases and J by 2 bases, with 8 bases between the two germline ends. The CDR3 is 14 amino acids. Germline CDR1 SNHLY, CDR2 FYNNEI. CDR3 sequence reads: CASSARVNTGELFF. In DNA, the CDR3 is TGTGCCAGCAGTGCCCGGGTAAACACCGGGGAGCTGTTTTTT.

The chain uses TRBV6-6 and TRBJ2-7; TRBD1 agrees at 9 bases. Per germline, CDR1 MNHNY and CDR2 SVGAGI (reference sequence). J lost 8 bases, V lost 0 bases, and 11 bases had no gene match. This CDR3 has 16 residues. The CDR3 protein is CASSYSSGQGERKQYF. The CDR3 DNA reads TGTGCCAGCAGTTACTCTTCGGGACAGGGAGAGAGAAAGCAGTACTTC.

The chain recombines TRBV2 with TRBJ1-2; D may be TRBD1 (5 bases). Germline assignment: CDR1 SNHLY and CDR2 FYNNEI. The CDR3 sequence is 14 residues long. V shed 4 bases and J shed 4 bases, with 13 bases lying between them. In DNA, the CDR3 is TGTGCCAGCAGTGCCGACGACAGTCCCTATGGCTACACCTTC. Its translation is CASSADDSPYGYTF.

The sample holds one count of this clone. The chain joins TRBV5-6 to TRBJ2-7; maybe TRBD2 (6 bases). The CDR3 is 15 residues long. V was trimmed by 4 bases and J by 4 bases, leaving 18 bases between them. Germline loops: CDR1 SGHDT, CDR2 YYEEEE. CDR3 loop: CASSSEPGLKYEQYF. CDR3 sequence (DNA): TGTGCCAGCAGCAGCGAGCCGGGACTCAAGTACGAGCAGTACTTC. The full variable domain, its missing parts supplied by reference TRBV5-6 and TRBJ2-7, is DAGVTQSPTHLIKTRGQQVTLRCSPKSGHDTVSWYQQALGQGPQFIFQYYEEEERQRGNFPDRFSGHQFPNYSSELNVNALLLGDSALYLCASSSEPGLKYEQYFGPGTRLTVT.

The rearrangement joins TRBV19 to TRBJ1-2; TRBD1 is a possible D gene (5 bases). The CDR3 length is 15 residues. Looked up from germline, CDR1 is LNHDA and CDR2 is SQIVND (reference sequence). V was cut by 4 bases and J by 4 bases, with 16 bases left in between. DNA of the CDR3: TGTGCCAGTAGTAACCCCGGGGGGACTAGCTATGGCTACACCTTC. It yields the protein CASSNPGGTSYGYTF.

V usage is TRBV16 and J usage is TRBJ2-7, with D tentatively TRBD1 (6 bases). Germline V gene data show CDR1 as KGHSY and CDR2 as FQNENV. Trimming pared 4 bases from V and 3 bases from J, leaving 13 bases between. This CDR3 contains 14 residues. Here the CDR3 reads CASSLDSYYYEQYF. The CDR3 region has the DNA TGTGCCAGCAGCCTGGACAGTTACTACTACGAGCAGTACTTC.

The chain carries TRBV19 and TRBJ1-4; the D gene is possibly TRBD1 (6 bases). Trimming stripped 3 bases from V and 8 bases from J, with 19 bases between. Per the germline V gene, CDR1 is LNHDA and CDR2 is SQIVND (reference sequence). This CDR3 has 16 amino acids. The CDR3 sequence is CASSIWRPGEQEKLFF. CDR3 DNA: TGTGCCAGTAGTATCTGGAGGCCAGGGGAACAAGAAAAACTGTTTTTT.

The chain recombines TRBV18 with TRBJ2-5; 8 bases map to TRBD2. This CDR3 contains 15 residues. Germline V gene sequence: CDR1 KGHSH, CDR2 LQKENI. V lost 3 bases, J lost 8 bases, and 11 bases stayed unmatched. Here the CDR3 DNA reads TGTGCCAGCTCACCCCCTGCTTCTAGCGGGCCTACCCAGTACTTC. Protein sequence: CASSPPASSGPTQYF.

This chain joins TRBV5-1 and TRBJ2-1; 8 positions match TRBD2. The CDR3 is 15 amino acids. Germline V CDR1 and CDR2: SGHRS, YFSETQ. Trimming cost V 0 bases and J 4 bases; bases outside gene matches: 3. The CDR3 nucleotides are TGCGCCAGCAGCTTGGCGGCTAGCGGGTACAATGAGCAGTTCTTC. Translated, it gives CASSLAASGYNEQFF.

V gene TRBV5-5 combines with J gene TRBJ1-6; no clear D gene. CDR1 is SGHKS and CDR2 is YYEKEE in the germline V gene (reference sequence). The V end lost 3 bases, the J end lost 5 bases, and 15 bases lay between the germline ends. The CDR3 contains 16 residues. The CDR3: CASSSAGGWDNSPLHF. Written as DNA, the CDR3 is TGTGCCAGCAGCTCCGCGGGAGGGTGGGATAATTCACCCCTCCACTTT.

The rearrangement links TRBV2 to TRBJ2-5; 7 nucleotides match TRBD1. CDR1 and CDR2 (germline): SNHLY, FYNNEI. The V and J ends lost 6 bases and 4 bases, in that order; junction bases with no gene match: 5. The CDR3 sequence is 13 residues long. The CDR3 is CASSRGYGETQYF. CDR3 coding DNA: TGTGCCAGCAGCAGGGGGTATGGAGAGACCCAGTACTTC. Complete variable domain (other parts from reference TRBV2 and TRBJ2-5): EPEVTQTPSHQVTQMGQEVILRCVPISNHLYFYWYRQILGQKVEFLVSFYNNEISEKSEIFDDQFSVERPDGSNFTLKIRSTKLEDSAMYFCASSRGYGETQYFGPGTRLLVL.

V gene TRBV7-9 combines with J gene TRBJ2-1; 15 bases are shared with TRBD2. CDR3 length: 18 residues. CDR1 and CDR2 (germline): SEHNR, FQNEAQ (reference sequence). The V and J ends lost 4 bases and 2 bases, in that order; junction bases with no gene match: 6. The CDR3 loop reads CASSSGLAGGPAYNEQFF. Here the CDR3 DNA reads TGTGCCAGCAGCTCGGGACTAGCGGGGGGTCCCGCCTACAATGAGCAGTTCTTC. The full variable domain, with the rest looked up from reference TRBV7-9 and TRBJ2-1, is DTGVSQNPRHKITKRGQNVTFRCDPISEHNRLYWYRQTLGQGPEFLTYFQNEAQLEKSRLLSDRFSAERPKGSFSTLEIQRTEQGDSAMYLCASSSGLAGGPAYNEQFFGPGTRLTVL.

This chain connects TRBV7-9 to TRBJ1-1, with 10 bases identical to TRBD1. V lost 4 bases to trimming and J lost 3 bases; unmatched junction nucleotides: 5. Germline assignment: CDR1 SEHNR and CDR2 FQNEAQ (reference sequence). The CDR3 sequence is 15 residues long. The CDR3: CASSSSGTGDTEAFF. The CDR3 nucleotides are TGTGCCAGCAGCTCTTCCGGGACAGGGGACACTGAAGCTTTCTTT.

This clone was recorded only once. The gene calls are TRBV5-1 and TRBJ2-7, with 11 bases that match TRBD2. The ends lost 0 bases at V and 5 bases at J; junction bases unmatched: 7. Germline CDR1 reads SGHRS; CDR2 reads YFSETQ. The CDR3 is made up of 16 amino acids. Written as DNA, the CDR3 is TGCGCCAGCAGCTTGGGAGGTAGCGGGAGGGACCACGAGCAGTACTTC. Protein sequence: CASSLGGSGRDHEQYF.

The chain has TRBV10-2 and TRBJ2-3; 11 bases fit TRBD2. The CDR3 spans 16 residues. V lost 2 bases and J lost 5; bases outside the gene matches: 6. Per the germline V gene, CDR1 is WSHSY and CDR2 is SAAADI. The CDR3: CASSELIAGGEDTQYF. The CDR3 region has the DNA TGCGCCAGCAGTGAGCTAATAGCGGGGGGGGAAGATACGCAGTATTTT.

The chain joins TRBV2 to TRBJ1-5, with 7 bases aligning to TRBD1. Germline V gene data show CDR1 as SNHLY and CDR2 as FYNNEI. CDR3 length: 14 residues. The V segment lost 5 bases and the J segment 1 base; nucleotides outside the gene matches: 2. CDR3 bases: TGTGCCAGCAGTTACAGGGGAAGCAATCAGCCCCAGCATTTT. Translation gives CASSYRGSNQPQHF.

The rearrangement uses TRBV5-4 and TRBJ2-3, with TRBD2 as a possible D gene (6 bases). Trimming cost V 5 bases and J 8 bases, with 12 bases left between them. The germline V gene encodes CDR1 SGHNT and CDR2 YYREEE (reference sequence). The CDR3 totals 12 residues. CDR3 sequence reads: CASSSDYLTQYF. In DNA form, the CDR3 reads TGTGCCAGCAGTTCGGACTACCTTACGCAGTATTTT.

V is TRBV10-3 and J is TRBJ2-3, with no clear D. The germline gives CDR1 ENHRY, CDR2 SYGVKD. The V and J ends lost 0 bases and 2 bases respectively, with 9 bases between them. The CDR3 runs to 15 residues. CDR3 DNA sequence: TGTGCCATCAGTGAGTCGCGTGCGAACACAGATACGCAGTATTTT. This codes for CAISESRANTDTQYF.